This T cell receptor beta chain was sequenced for a study of blood T cell repertoires in COVID-19. Overall study: Two negative PCRs, clearance, or symptom resolution were required of recovered Cohort 3 donors.

Membership in each cohort depended on participant-reported clinical history. Assay: immunoSEQ multiplex PCR; the TCRdb copy retains only in-frame clones and omits some. The sample has roughly 190,000 clones, 70% to 90% seen once; the top ten hold about 22%. This clone has a count of ten or more. The specimen sequenced was PBMCs or T cells enriched from blood (not recorded which). This receptor was identified in a woman in her 40s in a cohort exposed to, infected with or recovered from COVID-19 (not recorded which).

The CDR3 sequence is CASRSGTGVNEQFF. In DNA form, the CDR3 reads TGTGCCAGCAGATCCGGGACAGGAGTTAATGAGCAGTTCTTC. The V call is TRBV25-1, the J call TRBJ2-1; TRBD1 matches 8 bases. In germline, CDR1 is MGHDK, CDR2 SYGVNS. CDR3 length: 14 amino acids. J gave up 7 bases and V 6 bases, and 8 bases lay outside the gene matches.